The sequence of this TCR beta chain was determined in a study of a mutant IDH1 vaccine in newly diagnosed glioma. Study-wide background: Patients under treatment included about 60% males and approximately 38% females and had a mean age of roughly 43 years. The therapy given earlier, which was standard therapy, consisted of radiotherapy, temozolomide, or both, and most of the patients received both. Study-level points and caveats: Vaccine-induced responses were seen in 93.3% of patients, spanning several MHC alleles.

Only in-frame clones appear in the TCRdb table, and some are missing; sequencing was by immunoSEQ multiplex PCR. In the table there are under 65,000 clones, around 80% of which are singletons. The sample's time point: baseline, week 1 (first vaccination visit). Treatment denoted: pre-vaccination baseline after standard-of-care therapy. Concerning this clone: Antigen: not known.

The CDR3 contains 16 residues. V gene TRBV12-2 combines with J gene TRBJ2-3; TRBD2 was called by the table and not checked on the DNA. TRBV12-2 counts as a pseudogene. The clonotype originates from a man aged 18-30 years with glioma. The sequences come from PBMCs, collected from a glioma patient treated with radiotherapy, temozolomide or both. This CDR3 is CASRAFPDSCTDTQYF. DNA of the CDR3: TGTGCAAGTCGGGCCTTCCCCGACTCCTGCACAGATACGCAGTATTTT.